A selection of T cell receptor beta chains follows, all from one sample in a study of blood T cell repertoires in COVID-19. Here immunoSEQ multiplex PCR was the method, and the copy in TCRdb shows in-frame clones only, minus some. The top ten clones hold roughly an eighth of a sample with 280,000 or so clones, around 91% of them seen once. Sequenced input: peripheral blood. The source of these receptors is a woman aged 60-75 years with acute or convalescent COVID-19. CDR3s include the opening cysteine and the closing phenylalanine or tryptophan.

j_call: TRBJ1-6
cdr3_length: 16
v_call: TRBV7-2
cdr3_aa: CASSLEFRGLGSPLHF

j_call: TRBJ2-7
cdr3_length: 13
v_call: TRBV2
cdr3_aa: CASSRQGPYEQYF

j_call: TRBJ2-1
cdr3_length: 12
v_call: TRBV5-4
cdr3_aa: CASSLELGGQFF

j_call: TRBJ1-3
cdr3_length: 14
v_call: TRBV29-1
cdr3_aa: CSVGTGVTGNTIYF

j_call: TRBJ2-1
cdr3_length: 17
v_call: TRBV6-2/TRBV6-3
cdr3_aa: CASSYVAGGLTYNEQFF

j_call: TRBJ1-2
cdr3_length: 14
v_call: TRBV28
cdr3_aa: CASSPAGRAGGYTF

j_call: TRBJ1-1
cdr3_length: 13
v_call: TRBV19
cdr3_aa: CASSIRENTEAFF

j_call: TRBJ1-1
cdr3_length: 14
v_call: TRBV20-1
cdr3_aa: CSASQGAQDTEAFF

j_call: TRBJ1-1
cdr3_length: 12
v_call: TRBV19
cdr3_aa: CASGLTVTEAFF

j_call: TRBJ1-3
cdr3_length: 16
v_call: TRBV29-1
cdr3_aa: CSVRGAQGVFGNTIYF

j_call: TRBJ2-5
cdr3_length: 14
v_call: TRBV30
cdr3_aa: CAWTGTSIVAAQYF

j_call: TRBJ1-2
cdr3_length: 13
v_call: TRBV5-4
cdr3_aa: CASSSQGIHGYTF

j_call: TRBJ2-2
cdr3_length: 12
v_call: TRBV12-3/TRBV12-4
cdr3_aa: CASSPPAGELFF

j_call: TRBJ2-3
cdr3_length: 15
v_call: TRBV3-1/TRBV3-2
cdr3_aa: CASSQDLPGTDTQYF

j_call: TRBJ2-5
cdr3_length: 16
v_call: TRBV19
cdr3_aa: CASSGSPGSAVETQYF

j_call: TRBJ1-2
cdr3_length: 14
v_call: TRBV5-4
cdr3_aa: CASSVGTGREGYTF

j_call: TRBJ1-2
cdr3_length: 13
v_call: TRBV29-1
cdr3_aa: CSVSPGQVRGYTF

j_call: TRBJ1-3
cdr3_length: 16
v_call: TRBV5-8
cdr3_aa: CASSLNEAYSGNTIYF

j_call: TRBJ1-5
cdr3_length: 13
v_call: TRBV2
cdr3_aa: CASSSFSNQPQHF

j_call: TRBJ2-4
cdr3_length: 14
v_call: TRBV6-2/TRBV6-3
cdr3_aa: CASSPTGGKNIQYF

j_call: TRBJ2-5
cdr3_length: 17
v_call: TRBV6-2/TRBV6-3
cdr3_aa: CASRPPGPAGLWETQYF

j_call: TRBJ2-1
cdr3_length: 16
v_call: TRBV6-6
cdr3_aa: CASSYPTSGGYNEQFF

j_call: TRBJ2-7
cdr3_length: 14
v_call: TRBV6-2/TRBV6-3
cdr3_aa: CASSPSRGSYEQYF

j_call: TRBJ2-7
cdr3_length: 12
v_call: TRBV10-3
cdr3_aa: CAISSRRYEQYF